These 23 T cell receptor beta chains originate from one sample sequenced in a study of CD8 T cells in Susac syndrome. RNA amounts of about 0.5 to 1 ug underwent reverse transcription with random hexamers. TCRdb re-derived calls from the immunoSEQ multiplex PCR reads in MiXCR, one entry per CDR3 protein. Of roughly 150,000 distinct CDR3 sequences in the sample, less than 95% are singletons; the top ten hold roughly 0.099%. The sequenced sample consisted of CD4+ T cells from PBMCs. These receptors came from a human donor with multiple sclerosis.

A word on this clonotype: Mismatch with germline at one junction end may stem from a read error. The genes are TRBV6-2 or TRBV6-3 and TRBJ2-1; D is unresolved. Per germline, CDR1 MNHEY and CDR2 SVGEGT. CDR3 length equals 13 residues. This CDR3 reads CASGSTTYIEQFF. In DNA form, the CDR3 reads TGTGCCAGCGGTTCGACAACCTACATTGAGCAGTTCTTC.

The chain joins TRBV12-3 or TRBV12-4 to TRBJ1-1; TRBD1 agrees at 7 bases. V lost 6 bases to trimming and J lost 1 base; unmatched junction nucleotides: 5. This CDR3 comprises 14 residues. The CDR3 spells CASRKGAGNTEAFF. CDR3 in DNA: TGTGCCAGCAGAAAGGGGGCGGGGAACACTGAAGCTTTCTTT.

This clonotype was found once. This chain links TRBV18 with TRBJ1-1; the D is unclear. The germline CDR1 and CDR2 sequences are KGHSH and LQKENI. The CDR3 contains 13 residues. The V and J ends lost 3 bases and 1 base respectively, with 6 bases between them. The CDR3 loop reads CASSPFTNTEAFF. DNA for the CDR3: TGTGCCAGCTCACCTTTCACGAACACTGAAGCTTTCTTT.

The chain recombines TRBV20-1 with TRBJ2-3, with 7 nucleotides matching TRBD2. CDR3 length: 12 residues. Germline assignment: CDR1 DFQATT and CDR2 SNEGSKA (reference sequence). V shed 5 bases, J shed 5 bases, and the junction held 4 bases outside the gene matches. CDR3 DNA sequence: TGCAGTGCTCCTACGGGGGGAGATACGCAGTATTTT. Encoded protein: CSAPTGGDTQYF.

The chain combines TRBV28 with TRBJ2-5; D gene uncertain. CDR3 length equals 14 residues. Per the germline V gene, CDR1 is MDHEN and CDR2 is SYDVKM. With 3 bases removed from V and 5 bases from J, the gap between germline ends came to 13 bases. The CDR3 reads CASSFIPRTETQYF. The CDR3 DNA follows: TGTGCCAGCAGTTTTATACCTAGGACCGAGACCCAGTACTTC.

The J gene is TRBJ1-5, the V gene TRBV12-3 or TRBV12-4; D gene unclear. Trimming left V 1 base short and J 6 bases short, with 10 bases between. This CDR3 has 14 residues. The CDR3 reads CASSLGFTSQPQHF. In DNA, the CDR3 is TGTGCCAGCAGTTTAGGTTTCACTAGTCAGCCCCAGCATTTT.

The count of this clonotype is one. Here the CDR3 reads CASSKNRDVSQHF. CDR3 bases: TGTGCCAGCAGCAAAAACAGGGACGTCTCCCAGCATTTT. The chain has TRBV6-5 and TRBJ1-5; D perhaps matches TRBD1 (6 bases). This CDR3 spans 13 amino acids. The V end lost 6 bases, the J end lost 11 bases, and 17 bases lay between the germline ends. CDR1 is MNHEY and CDR2 is SVGAGI in the germline V gene.

This clonotype was seen just once. The genes are TRBV7-2 and TRBJ2-2; D remains ambiguous. Germline loops: CDR1 SGHTA, CDR2 FQGNSA. Trimming removed 1 base from V and 3 bases from J, with 6 bases in between. This CDR3 has 14 amino acids. In DNA, the CDR3 is TGTGCCAGCAGCTTAGTCTCCGACACCGGGGAGCTGTTTTTT. Residues: CASSLVSDTGELFF.

The genes are TRBV5-1 and TRBJ2-7, with D uncertain. V lost 2 bases, J lost 3 bases, and 15 bases lay in between. CDR1 is SGHRS, CDR2 YFSETQ, per germline. The CDR3 consists of 15 residues. CDR3 region: CASSFLPGSVYEQYF. As DNA, the CDR3 is TGCGCCAGCAGCTTCCTTCCGGGCTCGGTCTACGAGCAGTACTTC. Filled out from reference TRBV5-1 and TRBJ2-7, the complete variable domain reads KAGVTQTPRYLIKTRGQQVTLSCSPISGHRSVSWYQQTPGQGLQFLFEYFSETQRNKGNFPGRFSGRQFSNSRSEMNVSTLELGDSALYLCASSFLPGSVYEQYFGPGTRLTVT.

This rearrangement joins TRBV20-1 to TRBJ1-4; D possibly corresponds to TRBD1 (6 bases). The CDR3 consists of 16 residues. The germline V gene encodes CDR1 DFQATT and CDR2 SNEGSKA (reference sequence). The ends were cut back, 3 bases at V and 10 bases at J, with 24 bases in the middle. The DNA of the CDR3 is TGCAGTGCTAGGGCCCCCTACAGGGAACACGTTTTAAAACTGTTTTTT. It encodes CSARAPYREHVLKLFF.

The J gene is TRBJ1-2, the V gene TRBV19, with a tentative D call TRBD1 (6 bases). Trimming removed 3 bases from V and 5 bases from J, with 13 bases in between. Germline lookup yields CDR1 LNHDA and CDR2 SQIVND (reference sequence). The length of the CDR3 is 14 residues. The CDR3 coding sequence is TGTGCCAGTAGTATTCAGACCAGGGGTTATGGCTACACCTTC. This translates into CASSIQTRGYGYTF.

The rearrangement links TRBV2 to TRBJ1-5; the D gene is possibly TRBD1 (5 bases). Trimming took 9 bases from V and 5 from J, leaving 14 bases between them. Germline V gives CDR1 SNHLY, CDR2 FYNNEI. There are 13 residues in the CDR3. The CDR3 here is CASVGVRDQPQHF. The CDR3 DNA follows: TGTGCCAGTGTAGGGGTTAGAGATCAGCCCCAGCATTTT.

The gene calls are TRBV27 and TRBJ1-5, with 7 bases lining up with TRBD1. CDR1 and CDR2 from the germline V gene are MNHEY and SMNVEV (reference sequence). Germline trimming cut 4 bases from V and 9 bases from J; bases unmatched to any gene: 6. The CDR3 totals 13 residues. The CDR3 loop is CASSWTGLGPQHF. The CDR3 DNA sequence: TGTGCCAGCAGTTGGACAGGCCTAGGGCCCCAGCATTTT.

This chain links TRBV6-6 with TRBJ1-4; 7 bases map to TRBD1. The CDR3 sequence is 13 residues long. The germline V gene has CDR1 MNHNY and CDR2 SVGAGI (reference sequence). After removal of 6 bases from V and 4 bases from J, the junction contained 2 bases not matched to a gene. CDR3 protein: CASRAGGNEKLFF. CDR3 DNA sequence: TGTGCCAGCAGGGCAGGGGGTAATGAAAAACTGTTTTTT.

The V gene is TRBV5-1, the J gene TRBJ2-1; either TRBD1 or TRBD2 may supply D (5 bases each). This CDR3 spans 14 amino acids. V lost 4 bases and J lost 10, with 18 bases in between. The germline CDR1 and CDR2 sequences are SGHRS and YFSETQ. CDR3 residues: CASSAGAYSLEQFF. The CDR3 DNA sequence: TGCGCCAGCAGCGCCGGGGCCTACTCACTAGAGCAGTTCTTC.

The gene calls are TRBV11-2 and TRBJ1-1; perhaps TRBD1 as D (6 bases). The CDR3 covers 16 residues. Germline assignment: CDR1 SGHAT and CDR2 FQNNGV. The V gene lost 1 base and the J gene lost 6 bases, with 18 bases spanning the gap. CDR3 loop: CASSLGPGQPVPEAFF. The CDR3 bases are TGTGCCAGCAGCTTAGGGCCGGGACAACCCGTACCTGAAGCTTTCTTT.

The V and J genes are TRBV7-8 and TRBJ2-2; D is uncertain. The CDR3 has 18 residues. Germline V gene sequence: CDR1 SGHVS, CDR2 FQNEAQ. V lost 5 bases, J lost 1 base, and 20 bases lay in between. The CDR3 DNA is TGTGCCAGCAGCCCACTACTGGATGCAGCCCAGAACACCGGGGAGCTGTTTTTT. Amino acids: CASSPLLDAAQNTGELFF.

CDR3 amino acids: CASSQVDGRGEQYF. The CDR3 nucleotides read TGTGCCAGCAGCCAAGTGGACGGGAGGGGCGAGCAGTACTTC. The V and J genes are TRBV3-1 and TRBJ2-7; 8 bases match TRBD2. Germline CDR1 LGHDT, CDR2 YNNKEL (reference sequence). V lost 1 base to trimming and J lost 6 bases; unmatched junction nucleotides: 5. The CDR3 spans 14 residues.

The rearrangement joins TRBV20-1 to TRBJ2-2; D is possibly TRBD1 (5 bases). The CDR3 runs to 12 residues. V was pared by 2 bases and J by 8 bases, with 9 bases between. Germline V gives CDR1 DFQATT, CDR2 SNEGSKA (reference sequence). The CDR3 region has the DNA TGCAGTGCTAGACAGGGCCAGGGGGAGCTGTTTTTT. Translating it yields CSARQGQGELFF.

J is TRBJ2-1 and V is TRBV6-1; either TRBD1 or TRBD2 may supply D (5 bases each). Per germline, CDR1 MNHNS and CDR2 SASEGT. This CDR3 region has 16 residues. V was trimmed by 6 bases and J by 8 bases, leaving 23 bases between them. As DNA, the CDR3 is TGTGCCAGCAGACAAAGAGGGACCTGGGGTAGGGATGAGCAGTTCTTC. Protein sequence: CASRQRGTWGRDEQFF.

This chain joins TRBV15 and TRBJ1-5, with a weak D call TRBD1 (6 bases). Germline V gives CDR1 LNHNV, CDR2 YYDKDF (reference sequence). V was pared by 5 bases and J by 6 bases, with 17 bases between. This CDR3 is 15 amino acids long. For the CDR3, the DNA is TGTGCCACCAGCCCCAGGGGTAAAGATAGTCAGCCCCAGCATTTT. It yields the protein CATSPRGKDSQPQHF.

V gene TRBV12-3 or TRBV12-4 combines with J gene TRBJ2-3; 13 positions agree with TRBD2. The V and J ends lost 1 base and 1 base, in that order; junction bases with no gene match: 5. There are 18 residues in the CDR3. The CDR3 sequence is CASSLGVGLAGGTDTQYF. The CDR3, as DNA: TGTGCCAGCAGTTTAGGGGTCGGACTAGCGGGAGGCACAGATACGCAGTATTTT.

The chain recombines TRBV27 with TRBJ2-1, with TRBD2 identical over 13 bases. The germline V gene encodes CDR1 MNHEY and CDR2 SMNVEV (reference sequence). Trimming took 7 bases from V and 5 from J; bases not matched to a gene: 2. The CDR3 contains 14 residues. The CDR3 nucleotides are TGTGCCAGCACCGGGACTAGCGGGAACAATGAGCAGTTCTTC. Translated, it gives CASTGTSGNNEQFF.